This T cell receptor beta chain came from a study of T-cell memory formation after mild COVID-19 (dated by TCRdb to 2020 to 2022). For the study in its entirety: TCR sequence clusters from the two donors were found to be largely donor specific. The cohort comprised two young, previously healthy adult volunteers, one female and one male. In a couple of donors, T-cell clones that expanded and contracted after mild COVID-19 were tracked by sequencing TCRalpha and TCRbeta repertoires over time. Findings and caveats that apply to the study as a whole: SARS-CoV-2 specificity was not confirmed for the second-wave clones peaking on day 37. Clones contracting from day 15 to 85 had balanced CD4/CD8 phenotypes, while a second wave expanding from day 15 to 37 was biased towards CD4+. Only two mild cases were covered in the study, and larger cohorts including severe cases with pre-infection samples were considered necessary. Contracting CD4+ clones appeared mostly in the CM and EM memory subsets, whereas CD8+ clones were enriched in EMRA. Some responding clones were detected in pre-infection memory, which suggested that pre-existing cross-reactive memory T cells had joined the SARS-CoV-2 response.

V is trimmed back by 1 base and J by 4 bases, and the junction contains 2 bases that no gene match accounts for. In the germline V gene, CDR1 corresponds to SGHTA and CDR2 to FQGTGA. CDR3 length: 14 amino acids, cysteine to phenylalanine. Only the CDR3 DNA is retained, 42 bases long and in frame from the first base. The instrument was an Illumina NovaSeq 6000. cDNA libraries for TCRalpha and TCRbeta were prepared by 5'RACE using constant-segment primers, with sample barcodes and unique molecular identifiers added. Trizol reagent was used to extract RNA from every sample. Amplification of the libraries took two PCR steps, and the second step added a second sample barcode plus Illumina TruSeq adapters. The libraries were sequenced on an Illumina NovaSeq using 2 x 150 bp paired-end reads. On the authors' methods: The reads were demultiplexed and collapsed into UMI-guided consensus sequences using migec v1.2.7. Using mixcr v2.1.11, UMI consensuses were aligned to TRA and TRB V and J templates and then assembled into clonotypes. A clonotype was counted as expanded or contracted only when both edgeR and NoisET called the clonotype significant, with the noise models trained on biological replicates. For edgeR calls, the cutoffs were a false discovery rate-adjusted p below 0.01 and a log2 fold-change threshold of 1. As an exploratory analysis of dynamics, max-normalized trajectories of the 1000 most abundant clonotypes were examined by PCA with hierarchical clustering. Each responding clone was given a CD4 or CD8 phenotype based on the CD4+ and CD8+ repertoires, which had been sequenced separately. TCRdb passed the public sequencing reads through fastp at Q25 and MiXCR, retaining productive beta sequences. Each record represents a unique CDR3 protein, reported with the most common genes and DNA among its rows. The V and J calls reflect TCRdb's pipeline rather than the authors' work. The sample table holds roughly 100,000 distinct CDR3 sequences, of which 12% were seen once. The top ten constitute 25% to 35% of the sample.

Comments on this clonotype: It lacks a known antigen. No qualities accompany the bases; no much larger clone lies one base away.

Ficoll-Paque density gradient centrifugation was used to isolate PBMCs. Here the chain combines TRBV7-3 and TRBJ2-3, with 7 bases matching TRBD2. The sequence came from an adult woman who had mild COVID-19 (a few samples of this study predate the infection). The sample titles of this study are shuffled in the database, so cell type and time point are left out; the donor was told from shared clones. Sequences were obtained from PBMCs or a T cell subset sorted from them (not recorded which). CDR3 protein: CASSLRAGADTQYF. At the DNA level, the sequence is TGTGCCAGCAGCTTAAGGGCGGGAGCAGATACGCAGTATTTT.